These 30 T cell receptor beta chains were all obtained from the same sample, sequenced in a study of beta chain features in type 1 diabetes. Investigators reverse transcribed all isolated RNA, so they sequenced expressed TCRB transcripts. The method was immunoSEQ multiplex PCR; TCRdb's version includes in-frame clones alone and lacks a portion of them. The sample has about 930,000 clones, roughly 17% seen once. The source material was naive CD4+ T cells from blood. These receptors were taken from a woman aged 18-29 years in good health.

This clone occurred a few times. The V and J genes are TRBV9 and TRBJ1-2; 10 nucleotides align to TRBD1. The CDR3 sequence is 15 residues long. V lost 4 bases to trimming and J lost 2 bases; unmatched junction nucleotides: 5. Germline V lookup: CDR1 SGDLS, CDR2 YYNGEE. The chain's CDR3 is CASSFATGGNYGYTF. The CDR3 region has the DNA TGTGCCAGCAGCTTCGCGACAGGGGGCAACTATGGCTACACCTTC.

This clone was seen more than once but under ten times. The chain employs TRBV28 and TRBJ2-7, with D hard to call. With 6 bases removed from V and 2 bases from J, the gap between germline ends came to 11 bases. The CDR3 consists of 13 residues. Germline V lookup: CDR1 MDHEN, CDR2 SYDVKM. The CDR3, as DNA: TGTGCCAGCAGCGGCCCACACACCTACGAGCAGTACTTC. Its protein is CASSGPHTYEQYF.

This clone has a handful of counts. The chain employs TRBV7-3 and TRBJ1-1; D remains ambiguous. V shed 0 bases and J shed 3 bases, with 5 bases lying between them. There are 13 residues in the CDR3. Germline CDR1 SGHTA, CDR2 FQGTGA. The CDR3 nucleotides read TGTGCCAGCAGCTTAACGCTGGACACTGAAGCTTTCTTT. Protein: CASSLTLDTEAFF.

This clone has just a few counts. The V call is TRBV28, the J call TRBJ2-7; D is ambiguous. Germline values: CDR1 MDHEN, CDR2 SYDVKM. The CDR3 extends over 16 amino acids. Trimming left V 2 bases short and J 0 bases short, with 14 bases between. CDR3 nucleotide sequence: TGTGCCAGCAGTTTAAGCGTTGACTTTAGCTCCTACGAGCAGTACTTC. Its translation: CASSLSVDFSSYEQYF.

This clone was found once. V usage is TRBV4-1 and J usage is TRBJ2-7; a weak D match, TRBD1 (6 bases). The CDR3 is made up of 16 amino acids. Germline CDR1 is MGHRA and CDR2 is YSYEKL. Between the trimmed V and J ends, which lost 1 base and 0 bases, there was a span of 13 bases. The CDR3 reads CASSQVTGRSSYEQYF. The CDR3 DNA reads TGCGCCAGCAGCCAAGTTACAGGGCGGAGCTCCTACGAGCAGTACTTC.

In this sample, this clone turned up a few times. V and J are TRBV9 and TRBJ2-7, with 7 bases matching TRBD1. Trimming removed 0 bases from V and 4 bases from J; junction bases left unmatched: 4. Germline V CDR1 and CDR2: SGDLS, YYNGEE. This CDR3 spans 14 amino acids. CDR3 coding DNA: TGTGCCAGCAGCGTAGCGGGACAGACTTACGAGCAGTACTTC. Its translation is CASSVAGQTYEQYF.

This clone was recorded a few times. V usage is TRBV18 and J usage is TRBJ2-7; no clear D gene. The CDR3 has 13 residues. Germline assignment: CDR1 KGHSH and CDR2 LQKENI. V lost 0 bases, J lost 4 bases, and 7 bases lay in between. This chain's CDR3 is CASSPPDAYEQYF. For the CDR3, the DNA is TGTGCCAGCTCACCACCGGACGCTTACGAGCAGTACTTC.

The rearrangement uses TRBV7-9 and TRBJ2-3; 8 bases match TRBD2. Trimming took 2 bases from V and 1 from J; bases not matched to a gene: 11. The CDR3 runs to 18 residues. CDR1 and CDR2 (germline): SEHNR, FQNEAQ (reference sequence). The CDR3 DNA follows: TGTGCCAGCAGCTTACCACTAGCGGCCCCGGTCGGCACAGATACGCAGTATTTT. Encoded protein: CASSLPLAAPVGTDTQYF. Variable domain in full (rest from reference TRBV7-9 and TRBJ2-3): DTGVSQNPRHKITKRGQNVTFRCDPISEHNRLYWYRQTLGQGPEFLTYFQNEAQLEKSRLLSDRFSAERPKGSFSTLEIQRTEQGDSAMYLCASSLPLAAPVGTDTQYFGPGTRLTVL.

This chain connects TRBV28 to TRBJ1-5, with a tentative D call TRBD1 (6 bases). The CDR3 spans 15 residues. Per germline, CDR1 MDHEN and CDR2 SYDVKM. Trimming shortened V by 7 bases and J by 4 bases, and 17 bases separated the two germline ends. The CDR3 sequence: CASNQQGGENQPQHF. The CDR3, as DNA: TGTGCCAGCAACCAACAGGGCGGAGAGAATCAGCCCCAGCATTTT.

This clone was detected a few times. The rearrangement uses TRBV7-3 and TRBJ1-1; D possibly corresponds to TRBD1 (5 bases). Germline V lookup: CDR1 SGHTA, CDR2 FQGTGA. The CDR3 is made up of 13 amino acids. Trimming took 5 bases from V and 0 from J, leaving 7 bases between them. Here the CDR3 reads CASSEGLNTEAFF. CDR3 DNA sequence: TGTGCCAGCAGCGAGGGGCTGAACACTGAAGCTTTCTTT.

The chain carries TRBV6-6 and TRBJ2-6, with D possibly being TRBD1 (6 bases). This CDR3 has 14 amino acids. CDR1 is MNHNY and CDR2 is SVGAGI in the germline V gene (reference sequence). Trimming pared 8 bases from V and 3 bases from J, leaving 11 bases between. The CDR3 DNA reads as TGTGCCAGCCGCAGGGGTGTTGGGGCCAACGTCCTGACTTTC. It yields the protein CASRRGVGANVLTF.

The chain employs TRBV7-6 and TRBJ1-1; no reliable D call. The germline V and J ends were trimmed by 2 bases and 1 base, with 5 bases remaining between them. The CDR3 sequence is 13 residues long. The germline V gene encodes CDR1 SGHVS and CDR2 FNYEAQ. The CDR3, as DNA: TGTGCCAGCAGCTTATCGGCGAACACTGAAGCTTTCTTT. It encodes CASSLSANTEAFF. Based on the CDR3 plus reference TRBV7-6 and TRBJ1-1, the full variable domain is GAGVSQSPRYKVTKRGQDVALRCDPISGHVSLYWYRQALGQGPEFLTYFNYEAQQDKSGLPNDRFSAERPEGSISTLTIQRTEQRDSAMYRCASSLSANTEAFFGQGTRLTVV.

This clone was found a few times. CDR3 protein: CASSLDSSLAKNIQYF. As DNA, the CDR3 is TGTGCCAGCAGCTTAGACTCATCCCTGGCCAAAAACATTCAGTACTTC. The chain carries TRBV7-2 and TRBJ2-4; D unresolved. Deletions cut 1 base from V and 1 base from J, with 11 bases between. The CDR3 extends over 16 amino acids. Germline lookup yields CDR1 SGHTA and CDR2 FQGNSA. Using reference TRBV7-2 and TRBJ2-4 for the parts outside the CDR3, the full variable domain is GAGVSQSPSNKVTEKGKDVELRCDPISGHTALYWYRQSLGQGLEFLIYFQGNSAPDKSGLPSDRFSAERTGGSVSTLTIQRTQQEDSAVYLCASSLDSSLAKNIQYFGAGTRLSVL.

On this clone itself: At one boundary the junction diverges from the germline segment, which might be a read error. DNA for the CDR3: TGTGCCAGCGGGGGAGGACAGGGCAAGCAGCCCCAGCATTTT. It specifies CASGGGQGKQPQHF. The rearrangement joins TRBV28 to TRBJ1-5, with TRBD1 matching 8 bases. CDR1 and CDR2 (germline): MDHEN, SYDVKM. The CDR3 totals 14 residues.

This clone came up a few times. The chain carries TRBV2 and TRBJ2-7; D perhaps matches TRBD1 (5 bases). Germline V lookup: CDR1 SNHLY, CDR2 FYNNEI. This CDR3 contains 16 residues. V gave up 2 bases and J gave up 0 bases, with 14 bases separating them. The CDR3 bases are TGTGCCAGCAGTGAACCTTGGGGCAGAAGCTCCTACGAGCAGTACTTC. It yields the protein CASSEPWGRSSYEQYF.

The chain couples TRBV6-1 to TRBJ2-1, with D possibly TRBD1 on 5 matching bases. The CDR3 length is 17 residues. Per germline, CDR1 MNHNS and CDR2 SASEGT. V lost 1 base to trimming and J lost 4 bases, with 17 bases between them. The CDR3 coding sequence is TGTGCCAGCAGTGAAGTTCGTTGGCAGGGCAGGTACAATGAGCAGTTCTTC. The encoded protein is CASSEVRWQGRYNEQFF.

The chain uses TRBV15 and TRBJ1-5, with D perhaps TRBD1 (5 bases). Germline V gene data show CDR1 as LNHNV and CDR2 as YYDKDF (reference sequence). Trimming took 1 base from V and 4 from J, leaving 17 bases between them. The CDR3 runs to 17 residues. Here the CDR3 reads CATSRAGGAGSNQPQHF. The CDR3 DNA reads TGTGCCACCAGCAGAGCCGGAGGGGCAGGTTCAAATCAGCCCCAGCATTTT.

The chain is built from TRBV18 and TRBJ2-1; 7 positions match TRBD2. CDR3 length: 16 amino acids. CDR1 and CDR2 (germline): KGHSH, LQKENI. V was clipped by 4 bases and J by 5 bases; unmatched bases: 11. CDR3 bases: TGTGCCAGCTCACTCATGCAATGGGGGGGGAACAATGAGCAGTTCTTC. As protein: CASSLMQWGGNNEQFF.

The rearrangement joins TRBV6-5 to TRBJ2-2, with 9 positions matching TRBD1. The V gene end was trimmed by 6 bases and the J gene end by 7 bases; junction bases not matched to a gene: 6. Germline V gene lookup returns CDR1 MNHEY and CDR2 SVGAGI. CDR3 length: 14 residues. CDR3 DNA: TGTGCCAGCAGAAGGACAGGGGAGGTCGGGGAGCTGTTTTTT. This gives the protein CASRRTGEVGELFF.

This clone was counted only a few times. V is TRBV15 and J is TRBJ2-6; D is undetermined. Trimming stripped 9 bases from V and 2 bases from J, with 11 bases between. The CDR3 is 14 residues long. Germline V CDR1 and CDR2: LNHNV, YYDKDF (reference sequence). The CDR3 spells CATTRNPGANVLTF. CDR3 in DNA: TGTGCCACAACCCGGAACCCTGGGGCCAACGTCCTGACTTTC.

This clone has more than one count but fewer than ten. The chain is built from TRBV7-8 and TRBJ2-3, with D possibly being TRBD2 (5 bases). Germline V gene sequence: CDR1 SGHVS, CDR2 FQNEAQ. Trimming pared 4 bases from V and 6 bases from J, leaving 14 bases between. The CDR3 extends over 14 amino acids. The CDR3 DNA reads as TGTGCCAGCAGCTCCAGGAGGAGTCCCGATACGCAGTATTTT. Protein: CASSSRRSPDTQYF.

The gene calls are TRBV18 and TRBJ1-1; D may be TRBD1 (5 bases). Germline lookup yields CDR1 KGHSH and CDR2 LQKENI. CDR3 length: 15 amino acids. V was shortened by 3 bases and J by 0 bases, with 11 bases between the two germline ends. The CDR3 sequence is CASSPTDSMNTEAFF. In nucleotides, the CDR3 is TGTGCCAGCTCACCCACTGACAGCATGAACACTGAAGCTTTCTTT. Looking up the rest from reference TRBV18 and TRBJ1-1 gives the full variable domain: NAGVMQNPRHLVRRRGQEARLRCSPMKGHSHVYWYRQLPEEGLKFMVYLQKENIIDESGMPKERFSAEFPKEGPSILRIQQVVRGDSAAYFCASSPTDSMNTEAFFGQGTRLTVV.

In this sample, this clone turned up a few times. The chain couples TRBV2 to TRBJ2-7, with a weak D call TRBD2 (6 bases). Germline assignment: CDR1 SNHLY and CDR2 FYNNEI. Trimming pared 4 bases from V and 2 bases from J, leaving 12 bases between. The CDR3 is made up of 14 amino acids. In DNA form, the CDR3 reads TGTGCCAGCAGTGTTAGCGGAGCTGCCTACGAGCAGTACTTC. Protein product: CASSVSGAAYEQYF.

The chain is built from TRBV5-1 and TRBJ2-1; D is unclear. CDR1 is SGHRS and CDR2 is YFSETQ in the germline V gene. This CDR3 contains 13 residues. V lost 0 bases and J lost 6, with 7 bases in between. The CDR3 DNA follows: TGCGCCAGCAGCTTGGGAGACGGCAATGAGCAGTTCTTC. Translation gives CASSLGDGNEQFF.

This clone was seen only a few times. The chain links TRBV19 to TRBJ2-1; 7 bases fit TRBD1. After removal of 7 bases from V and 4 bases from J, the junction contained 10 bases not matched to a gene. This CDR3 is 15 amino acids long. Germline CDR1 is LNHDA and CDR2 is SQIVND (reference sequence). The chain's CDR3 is CASKLTGALYNEQFF. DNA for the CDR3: TGTGCCAGTAAGTTAACAGGGGCGCTATACAATGAGCAGTTCTTC.

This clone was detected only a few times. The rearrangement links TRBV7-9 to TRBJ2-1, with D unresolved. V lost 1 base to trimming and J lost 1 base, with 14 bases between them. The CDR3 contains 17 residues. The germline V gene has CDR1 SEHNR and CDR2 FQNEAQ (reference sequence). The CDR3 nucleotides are TGTGCCAGCAGCTTAGGCCCGGTCTCGCCTTCCTACAATGAGCAGTTCTTC. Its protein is CASSLGPVSPSYNEQFF.

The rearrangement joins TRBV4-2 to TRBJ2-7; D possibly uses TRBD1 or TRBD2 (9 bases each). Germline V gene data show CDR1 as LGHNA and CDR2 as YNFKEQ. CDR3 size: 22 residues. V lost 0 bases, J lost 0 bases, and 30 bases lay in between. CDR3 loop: CASSQDTGQGGLATASSYEQYF. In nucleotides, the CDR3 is TGTGCCAGCAGCCAAGATACGGGACAGGGCGGACTAGCGACAGCGTCCTCCTACGAGCAGTACTTC.

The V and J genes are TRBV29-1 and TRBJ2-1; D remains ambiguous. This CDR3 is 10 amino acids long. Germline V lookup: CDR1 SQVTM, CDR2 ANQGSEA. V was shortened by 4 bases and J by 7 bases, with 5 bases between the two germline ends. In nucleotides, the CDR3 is TGCAGCGTTGGGGTTAATGAGCAGTTCTTC. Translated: CSVGVNEQFF.

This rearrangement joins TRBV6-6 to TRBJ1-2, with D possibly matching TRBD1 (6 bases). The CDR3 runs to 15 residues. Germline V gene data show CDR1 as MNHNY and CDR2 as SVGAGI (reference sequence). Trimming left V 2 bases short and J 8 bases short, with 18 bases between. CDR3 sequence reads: CASSYPQQGSGGYTF. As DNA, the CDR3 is TGTGCCAGCAGTTACCCACAACAGGGAAGTGGGGGCTACACCTTC.

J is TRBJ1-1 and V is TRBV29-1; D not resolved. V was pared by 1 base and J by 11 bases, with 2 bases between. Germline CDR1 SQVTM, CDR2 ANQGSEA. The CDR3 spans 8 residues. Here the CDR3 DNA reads TGCAGCGTTGAAGGGGCTTTCTTT. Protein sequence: CSVEGAFF.